What follows are 22 T cell receptor beta chains derived from one specimen sequenced in a study of control samples from healthy donors and cancer patients. This table comes from immunoSEQ multiplex PCR, and its TCRdb copy is limited to in-frame clones, with some not included. The profile shows some 95,000 clones, about 91% of them singletons. The sample comprised blood. The receptors were sampled from a young man in good health.

This clone has a handful of counts. The chain joins TRBV7-2 to TRBJ2-5; TRBD2 matches 7 bases. The germline gives CDR1 SGHTA, CDR2 FQGNSA. This CDR3 contains 16 residues. V was pared by 4 bases and J by 5 bases, with 13 bases of the junction left unmatched. The CDR3 nucleotides are TGTGCCAGCAGCTCTCTACGGGGGAGGGGAAAGGAGACCCAGTACTTC. Translating it yields CASSSLRGRGKETQYF.

A word on this clone: The same CDR3 arises from other DNA sequences in this sample as well. V gene TRBV7-9 combines with J gene TRBJ2-5, with 7 bases matching TRBD1. CDR1 and CDR2 from the germline V gene are SEHNR and FQNEAQ (reference sequence). The V and J ends lost 5 bases and 1 base, in that order; junction bases with no gene match: 4. CDR3 length: 14 amino acids. The CDR3 sequence is CASSPGTAQETQYF. The DNA of the CDR3 is TGTGCCAGCAGCCCAGGGACAGCCCAAGAGACCCAGTACTTC.

The chain has TRBV7-9 and TRBJ2-5, with 7 bases matching TRBD2. Germline CDR1 and CDR2: SEHNR and FQNEAQ (reference sequence). The V gene end was trimmed by 4 bases and the J gene end by 0 bases; junction bases not matched to a gene: 5. This CDR3 spans 15 amino acids. CDR3: CASSSPGLDQETQYF. CDR3 nucleotides: TGTGCCAGCAGCTCCCCAGGACTAGACCAAGAGACCCAGTACTTC.

V is TRBV5-1 and J is TRBJ1-6; D perhaps matches TRBD1 (5 bases). Germline assignment: CDR1 SGHRS and CDR2 YFSETQ. Trimming left V 2 bases short and J 10 bases short, with 19 bases between. The CDR3 contains 16 residues. CDR3 nucleotides: TGCGCCAGCAGCTTTTCTTCGAGTGGGGGTCGATCACCCCTCCACTTT. Its translation: CASSFSSSGGRSPLHF.

The rearrangement joins TRBV2 to TRBJ1-2; no clear D. From germline, CDR1 is SNHLY and CDR2 FYNNEI. V lost 7 bases to trimming and J lost 2 bases, with 8 bases between them. The CDR3 is 12 residues long. CDR3 protein: CASTTQNYGYTF. The CDR3 DNA is TGTGCCAGCACGACTCAAAACTATGGCTACACCTTC.

V gene TRBV3-1 (or the pseudogene TRBV3-2) combines with J gene TRBJ1-1; D perhaps matches TRBD1 (5 bases). The ends were cut back, 0 bases at V and 4 bases at J, with 9 bases in the middle. CDR1 LGHDT and CDR2 YNNKEL come from the germline V gene (reference sequence). This CDR3 comprises 14 residues. CDR3 protein: CASSQDGAGTEAFF. The CDR3 region has the DNA TGTGCCAGCAGCCAAGATGGGGCAGGCACTGAAGCTTTCTTT.

The chain is built from TRBV29-1 and TRBJ1-1; a possible D gene is TRBD1 (6 bases). Between the trimmed V and J ends, which lost 5 bases and 1 base, there was a span of 8 bases. The CDR3 spans 12 residues. Germline V gene data show CDR1 as SQVTM and CDR2 as ANQGSEA. The CDR3 loop is CSVPTGNTEAFF. CDR3 coding DNA: TGCAGCGTTCCGACAGGGAACACTGAAGCTTTCTTT.

The chain carries TRBV12-5 and TRBJ1-6; no clear D. This CDR3 region has 18 residues. Per germline, CDR1 LGHNT and CDR2 FRNRAP. V was cut by 1 base and J by 0 bases, with 13 bases left in between. CDR3 region: CASGLDLVARSYNSPLHF. As DNA, the CDR3 is TGTGCTAGTGGTTTGGATCTAGTGGCTCGCTCCTATAATTCACCCCTCCACTTT.

The rearrangement uses TRBV28 and TRBJ1-2; D gene ambiguous. Germline CDR1 is MDHEN and CDR2 is SYDVKM. The CDR3 is 12 amino acids. Between the trimmed V and J ends, which lost 2 bases and 2 bases, there was a span of 3 bases. The CDR3: CASSLDNYGYTF. The CDR3 bases are TGTGCCAGCAGTTTAGACAACTATGGCTACACCTTC.

The chain links TRBV7-2 to TRBJ2-4, with D possibly matching TRBD1 (6 bases). Germline loops: CDR1 SGHTA, CDR2 FQGNSA. CDR3 length: 14 residues. V gave up 3 bases and J gave up 3 bases, with 9 bases separating them. Here the CDR3 reads CASSLIGGKNIQYF. CDR3 sequence (DNA): TGTGCCAGCAGCTTGATAGGGGGCAAAAACATTCAGTACTTC.

V is TRBV19 and J is TRBJ1-1; D unresolved. The CDR3 covers 14 residues. The V end was cut by 1 base, the J end by 4 bases, with 10 bases between. Germline-derived CDR1 and CDR2 are LNHDA and SQIVND (reference sequence). The CDR3 DNA follows: TGTGCCAGTAGTATAGGGGTGCGGGCCACTGAAGCTTTCTTT. This translates into CASSIGVRATEAFF. Supplemented by reference TRBV19 and TRBJ1-1, the full variable domain reads DGGITQSPKYLFRKEGQNVTLSCEQNLNHDAMYWYRQDPGQGLRLIYYSQIVNDFQKGDIAEGYSVSREKKESFPLTVTSAQKNPTAFYLCASSIGVRATEAFFGQGTRLTVV.

The rearrangement links TRBV7-2 to TRBJ2-7, with D tentatively TRBD1 (5 bases). Trimming pared 1 base from V and 7 bases from J, leaving 23 bases between. The CDR3 runs to 17 residues. Germline V gives CDR1 SGHTA, CDR2 FQGNSA. The CDR3 DNA is TGTGCCAGCAGCTTAGAATCGGTACAGGCCACTGTCGGGGAGCAGTACTTC. Translating gives CASSLESVQATVGEQYF.

The V gene is TRBV19, the J gene TRBJ2-3; 11 positions agree with TRBD1. CDR1 and CDR2 from the germline V gene are LNHDA and SQIVND (reference sequence). The CDR3 sequence is 14 residues long. The ends lost 5 bases at V and 4 bases at J; junction bases unmatched: 2. The CDR3 loop is CASSLGQGADTQYF. In DNA form, the CDR3 reads TGTGCCAGTAGTCTGGGACAGGGGGCAGATACGCAGTATTTT.

This chain links TRBV28 with TRBJ1-1; maybe TRBD1 (6 bases). Trimming took off 5 bases at V and 1 base at J, with 11 bases between the two ends. This CDR3 has 14 residues. Germline V lookup: CDR1 MDHEN, CDR2 SYDVKM. The CDR3 sequence is CASSPGTTNTEAFF. The CDR3 nucleotides are TGTGCCAGCAGTCCCGGGACAACGAACACTGAAGCTTTCTTT. Using reference TRBV28 and TRBJ1-1 for the parts outside the CDR3, the full variable domain is DVKVTQSSRYLVKRTGEKVFLECVQDMDHENMFWYRQDPGLGLRLIYFSYDVKMKEKGDIPEGYSVSREKKERFSLILESASTNQTSMYLCASSPGTTNTEAFFGQGTRLTVV.

Of note for this clone: Other DNA variants within this sample encode the same CDR3. V is TRBV28 and J is TRBJ2-7; D gene ambiguous. V lost 3 bases to trimming and J lost 4 bases, with 4 bases between them. The CDR3 covers 11 residues. Germline V gene data show CDR1 as MDHEN and CDR2 as SYDVKM. The DNA for the CDR3 is TGTGCCAGCAGTTTGCGGTACGAGCAGTACTTC. This codes for CASSLRYEQYF.

The chain combines TRBV30 with TRBJ1-5; maybe TRBD1 (6 bases). CDR1 GTSNPN and CDR2 SVGIG come from the germline V gene (reference sequence). V was cut by 2 bases and J by 3 bases, with 8 bases left in between. CDR3 length: 13 residues. For the CDR3, the DNA is TGTGCCTGGAGTCACAGGGCCAATCAGCCCCAGCATTTT. Translating it yields CAWSHRANQPQHF.

The gene calls are TRBV30 and TRBJ2-1; D unclear. Trimming took 2 bases from V and 0 from J, leaving 17 bases between them. Germline lookup yields CDR1 GTSNPN and CDR2 SVGIG (reference sequence). The CDR3 is made up of 17 amino acids. This CDR3 is CAWSKRSVTSSYNEQFF. CDR3 nucleotide sequence: TGTGCCTGGAGTAAGAGGAGCGTCACGAGCTCCTACAATGAGCAGTTCTTC.

V is TRBV19 and J is TRBJ2-6; 7 nucleotides line up with TRBD1. Germline V gene data show CDR1 as LNHDA and CDR2 as SQIVND (reference sequence). This CDR3 is 19 amino acids long. J gave up 1 base and V 0 bases, and 9 bases lay outside the gene matches. CDR3 in amino acids: CASSIDRLGGPSGANVLTF. For the CDR3, the DNA is TGTGCCAGTAGTATAGATCGGCTAGGGGGCCCATCTGGGGCCAACGTCCTGACTTTC.

The chain joins TRBV30 to TRBJ1-2, with 8 bases that match TRBD1. Unmatched junction bases numbered 12, after V lost 3 bases and J lost 12 bases. This CDR3 contains 13 residues. Germline CDR1 GTSNPN, CDR2 SVGIG (reference sequence). CDR3 loop: CAWSVGEGQAHTF. CDR3 sequence (DNA): TGTGCCTGGAGCGTAGGGGAGGGACAGGCCCACACCTTC.

The rearrangement joins TRBV7-8 to TRBJ2-6; D may be TRBD2 (6 bases). Trimming removed 3 bases at V and 4 bases at J, with 10 bases between. This CDR3 region has 15 residues. Germline V gene data show CDR1 as SGHVS and CDR2 as FQNEAQ. The CDR3 sequence: CASSFGGTGANVLTF. The DNA of the CDR3 is TGTGCCAGCAGCTTTGGGGGGACCGGGGCCAACGTCCTGACTTTC.

This rearrangement joins TRBV15 to TRBJ1-2, with D unresolved. CDR1 is LNHNV, CDR2 YYDKDF, per germline (reference sequence). The V and J ends lost 3 bases and 8 bases respectively, with 22 bases between them. The CDR3 runs 16 residues. DNA for the CDR3: TGTGCCACCAGCAGTCCCCTGACCGCCGCGAGTTGGGGCTACACCTTC. Residues: CATSSPLTAASWGYTF.

Written as DNA, the CDR3 is TGTGCCACCAGCAGAAACATCCAGGGTTGGGATGGCTACACCTTC. Residues: CATSRNIQGWDGYTF. This chain connects TRBV15 to TRBJ1-2; D is perhaps TRBD1 (5 bases). Trimming cost V 2 bases and J 6 bases, with 16 bases left between them. The CDR3 has 15 amino acids. The germline CDR1 and CDR2 sequences are LNHNV and YYDKDF (reference sequence).